The 23 T cell receptor beta chains listed next were all sequenced from one sample in a study of cytomegalovirus exposure and HLA in healthy donors. The PCR employed 60 Vbeta primers together with 13 Jbeta primers. TCRdb's copy holds only in-frame clones and misses some; the assay was immunoSEQ multiplex PCR. The sample contains about 140,000 clones, 60% to 85% of which appear only once. The sequenced sample consisted of PBMCs. The receptors here all came from a man between 18 and 35 years old in good health and CMV-seronegative.

The chain couples TRBV11-3 to TRBJ1-1; D is ambiguous. This CDR3 is 13 amino acids long. V lost 4 bases and J 0 bases, leaving 6 bases between the germline ends. Germline V lookup: CDR1 SGHNT, CDR2 YENEEA. The CDR3: CASSSGMNTEAFF. The CDR3 DNA sequence: TGTGCCAGCAGCTCGGGTATGAACACTGAAGCTTTCTTT.

The chain links TRBV10-3 to TRBJ1-2, with a possible D match to TRBD1 (5 bases). The V and J ends lost 6 bases and 0 bases respectively, with 11 bases between them. This CDR3 region has 14 residues. From germline, CDR1 is ENHRY and CDR2 SYGVKD. The DNA of the CDR3 is TGTGCCATCAGGGCCGACAGTGCTAACTATGGCTACACCTTC. It is translated as CAIRADSANYGYTF.

V usage is TRBV27 and J usage is TRBJ2-5; 7 positions agree with TRBD1. The J call may be incorrect, as the DNA end agrees better with TRBJ2-7. The CDR3 is made up of 13 amino acids. Germline lookup yields CDR1 MNHEY and CDR2 SMNVEV (reference sequence). The CDR3 region is CASSFRDSYEQYF. DNA for the CDR3: TGTGCCAGCAGTTTCAGGGACAGCTACGAGCAGTACTTC.

Here the CDR3 DNA reads TGTGCCAGCAGCCCCGGACAGATACAAGAGACCCAGTACTTC. It is translated as CASSPGQIQETQYF. The rearrangement joins TRBV5-4 to TRBJ2-5, with D tentatively TRBD1 (6 bases). The CDR3 is 14 residues long. Germline CDR1 SGHNT, CDR2 YYREEE (reference sequence). Trimming removed 4 bases at V and 2 bases at J, with 12 bases between.

The chain carries TRBV6-1 and TRBJ2-4, with TRBD2 identical over 8 bases. Germline V gives CDR1 MNHNS, CDR2 SASEGT. The CDR3 spans 13 residues. Trimming removed 10 bases from V and 10 bases from J; junction bases left unmatched: 12. For the CDR3, the DNA is TGTGCCATCAAACGGGGGGGTTCGGCAATTCAGTACTTC. It yields the protein CAIKRGGSAIQYF.

The chain uses TRBV30 and TRBJ1-3; D gene uncertain. CDR1 and CDR2 from the germline V gene are GTSNPN and SVGIG (reference sequence). This CDR3 spans 14 amino acids. The V end lost 2 bases, the J end lost 0 bases, and 8 bases lay between the germline ends. The CDR3 reads CAWSLGFSGNTIYF. In DNA, the CDR3 is TGTGCCTGGAGTCTCGGTTTCTCTGGAAACACCATATATTTT.

This clone was seen only a few times. This chain links TRBV9 with TRBJ1-2; D remains ambiguous. Germline-derived CDR1 and CDR2 are SGDLS and YYNGEE. Trimming took off 6 bases at V and 2 bases at J, with 26 bases between the two ends. This CDR3 spans 18 amino acids. CDR3 amino acids: CASTRVGSEASLNYGYTF. DNA of the CDR3: TGTGCCAGCACGCGGGTTGGCAGCGAGGCCAGTCTAAACTATGGCTACACCTTC.

This chain links TRBV11-3 with TRBJ1-6, with 7 bases fitting TRBD1. There are 14 residues in the CDR3. Germline lookup yields CDR1 SGHNT and CDR2 YENEEA. Germline trimming cut 4 bases from V and 10 bases from J; bases unmatched to any gene: 7. CDR3 sequence reads: CASSSQGVPSPLHF. CDR3 DNA sequence: TGTGCCAGCAGCTCCCAGGGGGTCCCATCACCCCTCCACTTT.

This chain joins TRBV18 and TRBJ2-5; 11 positions agree with TRBD2. The ends lost 2 bases at V and 7 bases at J; junction bases unmatched: 6. This CDR3 region has 15 residues. Germline assignment: CDR1 KGHSH and CDR2 LQKENI. The DNA of the CDR3 is TGTGCCAGCTCACCAGTAGCGGGGGGGCAGCGGACCCAGTACTTC. Amino acid sequence: CASSPVAGGQRTQYF.

The CDR3 sequence is CASSQNFATGSYGYTF. The CDR3 DNA follows: TGTGCCAGCAGCCAAAATTTCGCGACAGGGTCATATGGCTACACCTTC. The gene calls are TRBV14 and TRBJ1-2, with TRBD1 matching over 7 bases. The germline gives CDR1 SGHDN, CDR2 FVKESK. The CDR3 is made up of 16 amino acids. V was clipped by 2 bases and J by 5 bases; unmatched bases: 11.

This clone was detected only once. This chain uses TRBV6-1 with TRBJ2-1, with 9 bases fitting TRBD2. The V segment lost 7 bases and the J segment 4 bases; nucleotides outside the gene matches: 5. In germline, CDR1 is MNHNS, CDR2 SASEGT. The CDR3 contains 14 residues. The CDR3 nucleotides read TGTGCCAGCACTGGGGCGGGGGGGTACAATGAGCAGTTCTTC. This gives the protein CASTGAGGYNEQFF.

V and J are TRBV7-9 and TRBJ1-5; 7 bases match TRBD1. This CDR3 spans 15 amino acids. CDR1 is SEHNR, CDR2 FQNEAQ, per germline (reference sequence). With V trimmed by 1 base and J by 6 bases, 6 bases remained unmatched. CDR3 DNA: TGTGCCAGCAGCTTAGGAGGGGGCTCTGGTCAGCCCCAGCATTTT. Translation gives CASSLGGGSGQPQHF.

The chain joins TRBV4-1 to TRBJ2-1, with TRBD2 identical over 10 bases. J gave up 5 bases and V 7 bases, and 5 bases lay outside the gene matches. The CDR3 is 14 amino acids. The V gene's germline CDR1 is MGHRA and CDR2 YSYEKL. In DNA form, the CDR3 reads TGCGCCAGCATCCGCGGGACTAGCGACAATGAGCAGTTCTTC. As protein: CASIRGTSDNEQFF.

The chain carries TRBV19 and TRBJ2-7, with 7 bases fitting TRBD2. The CDR3 has 17 residues. CDR1 is LNHDA and CDR2 is SQIVND in the germline V gene (reference sequence). V gave up 9 bases and J gave up 2 bases; unmatched junction bases: 19. The DNA for the CDR3 is TGTGCCAGCAGGTTGAAGCGGATGGCTAGCGGAACCTACGAGCAGTACTTC. Protein: CASRLKRMASGTYEQYF.

This rearrangement joins TRBV6-1 to TRBJ2-5; D may be TRBD1 (5 bases). The CDR3 length is 13 residues. V lost 1 base and J 5 bases, leaving 8 bases between the germline ends. Germline CDR1 MNHNS, CDR2 SASEGT. The CDR3 region is CASSEDRFETQYF. The CDR3 nucleotides read TGTGCCAGCAGTGAAGACAGGTTTGAGACCCAGTACTTC.

Only one count was recorded for this clone. The rearrangement links TRBV6-1 to TRBJ1-1, with 9 positions matching TRBD1. CDR1 is MNHNS and CDR2 is SASEGT in the germline V gene. V lost 6 bases to trimming and J lost 3 bases; unmatched junction nucleotides: 2. The CDR3 extends over 13 amino acids. This CDR3 is CASSWTGDTEAFF. The CDR3 DNA follows: TGTGCCAGCAGCTGGACAGGGGACACTGAAGCTTTCTTT.

CDR3 amino acids: CASTSDRATNYGYTF. In nucleotides, the CDR3 is TGTGCCAGCACTTCGGACAGGGCAACTAACTATGGCTACACCTTC. The chain carries TRBV18 and TRBJ1-2, with 8 bases that match TRBD1. Looked up from germline, CDR1 is KGHSH and CDR2 is LQKENI. Trimming took 8 bases from V and 0 from J; bases not matched to a gene: 8. The CDR3 is 15 amino acids.

This chain uses TRBV6-5 with TRBJ1-1; TRBD1 agrees at 9 bases. The germline V gene encodes CDR1 MNHEY and CDR2 SVGAGI. The CDR3 has 15 amino acids. V gave up 6 bases and J gave up 1 base; unmatched junction bases: 6. The CDR3 DNA is TGTGCCAGCAGCACCGACAGGGGGGCGAACACTGAAGCTTTCTTT. Translation: CASSTDRGANTEAFF.

The chain joins TRBV19 to TRBJ2-3; maybe TRBD2 (5 bases). CDR3 size: 11 residues. The ends were cut back, 7 bases at V and 6 bases at J, with 8 bases in the middle. Germline V gene lookup returns CDR1 LNHDA and CDR2 SQIVND (reference sequence). This chain's CDR3 is CASTERDTQYF. The CDR3 region has the DNA TGTGCCAGTACGGAGCGGGATACGCAGTATTTT.

J is TRBJ2-7 and V is TRBV5-1; 7 nucleotides align to TRBD1. CDR3 length: 12 residues. The germline gives CDR1 SGHRS, CDR2 YFSETQ. Germline trimming cut 4 bases from V and 5 bases from J; bases unmatched to any gene: 3. CDR3 nucleotides: TGCGCCAGCAGCAGACAGGGCCACGAGCAGTACTTC. Translating gives CASSRQGHEQYF.

The V call is TRBV30, the J call TRBJ2-5, with D perhaps matching TRBD1 (5 bases). The J call may be faulty, since TRBJ2-7 better matches the DNA end. This CDR3 is built from 18 residues. The germline V gene encodes CDR1 GTSNPN and CDR2 SVGIG (reference sequence). Written as DNA, the CDR3 is TGTGCCTGGAGTGTCCCACCTGACAGCGAGAGGTTCTTATACGAGCAGTACTTC. Translating it yields CAWSVPPDSERFLYEQYF.

The J gene is TRBJ2-2, the V gene TRBV5-1, with 9 bases aligning to TRBD1. The V gene end was trimmed by 0 bases and the J gene end by 6 bases; junction bases not matched to a gene: 6. The CDR3 covers 16 residues. CDR1 is SGHRS and CDR2 is YFSETQ in the germline V gene. As DNA, the CDR3 is TGCGCCAGCAGCTTGGATTGGGACAGGGTCCCCGGGGAGCTGTTTTTT. This encodes CASSLDWDRVPGELFF.

The V gene is TRBV5-4, the J gene TRBJ1-1; 8 bases fit TRBD1. V was clipped by 4 bases and J by 6 bases; unmatched bases: 14. This CDR3 region has 16 residues. Germline-derived CDR1 and CDR2 are SGHNT and YYREEE (reference sequence). CDR3 region: CASSPTGRTGLAEAFF. DNA for the CDR3: TGTGCCAGCAGCCCAACTGGCAGGACAGGGCTCGCTGAAGCTTTCTTT.